These 27 T cell receptor beta chains originate from one sample sequenced in a study of blood T cell repertoires in COVID-19. The table came from immunoSEQ multiplex PCR; TCRdb's copy has only in-frame clones and leaves some out. The sample records about 200,000 clones, approximately 86% being singletons. The sequencing input was PBMCs or T cells enriched from blood (not recorded which). Receptors originate from a woman in her forties with acute COVID-19.

The chain combines TRBV28 with TRBJ1-1, with 7 positions matching TRBD1. The CDR3 length is 15 residues. Germline trimming cut 6 bases from V and 0 bases from J; bases unmatched to any gene: 7. The V gene's germline CDR1 is MDHEN and CDR2 SYDVKM. CDR3 DNA sequence: TGTGCCAGCAGCTTACAGGGGCCGTTGAACACTGAAGCTTTCTTT. Translating it yields CASSLQGPLNTEAFF.

This chain links TRBV5-6 with TRBJ2-7; TRBD2 matches at 8 bases. With V trimmed by 1 base and J by 2 bases, 5 bases remained unmatched. Germline values: CDR1 SGHDT, CDR2 YYEEEE. There are 15 residues in the CDR3. The CDR3: CASSLLTSGAYEQYF. The DNA for the CDR3 is TGTGCCAGCAGCTTGTTAACTAGCGGTGCCTACGAGCAGTACTTC.

The J gene is TRBJ2-1, the V gene TRBV11-3; TRBD2 aligns across 8 bases. The length of the CDR3 is 14 residues. V was pared by 5 bases and J by 8 bases, with 8 bases of the junction left unmatched. Germline V gives CDR1 SGHNT, CDR2 YENEEA. The CDR3 bases are TGTGCCAGCAGCAACCCTACTAGCGGCCATGAGCAGTTCTTC. This sequence encodes CASSNPTSGHEQFF. Full variable domain (remainder filled in from reference TRBV11-3 and TRBJ2-1): EAGVVQSPRYKIIEKKQPVAFWCNPISGHNTLYWYLQNLGQGPELLIRYENEEAVDDSQLPKDRFSAERLKGVDSTLKIQPAELGDSAVYLCASSNPTSGHEQFFGPGTRLTVL.

This sequence joins TRBV7-9 and TRBJ2-3; D unresolved. V dropped 5 bases and J dropped 7 bases, with 7 bases sitting between them. The CDR3 runs 11 residues. CDR1 is SEHNR and CDR2 is FQNEAQ in the germline V gene (reference sequence). The CDR3 loop is CASSLEYTQYF. The CDR3 coding sequence is TGTGCCAGCAGCCTGGAGTATACGCAGTATTTT.

The rearrangement uses TRBV12-5 and TRBJ1-1; D unclear. The CDR3 spans 13 residues. CDR1 and CDR2 from the germline V gene are LGHNT and FRNRAP. Trimming removed 6 bases at V and 6 bases at J, with 14 bases between. As DNA, the CDR3 is TGTGCTAGTGGCCTGGAGATACCCCCTGAAGCTTTCTTT. Protein: CASGLEIPPEAFF.

The V gene is TRBV24-1, the J gene TRBJ2-7, with 7 bases aligning to TRBD2. Germline CDR1 KGHDR, CDR2 SFDVKD. J was trimmed by 2 bases and V by 7 bases; bases with no gene match: 4. The CDR3 covers 13 residues. This CDR3 reads CATSRGEAYEQYF. In DNA, the CDR3 is TGTGCCACCAGCCGGGGGGAAGCCTACGAGCAGTACTTC.

V and J are TRBV6-6 and TRBJ2-1; weak D call: TRBD2 (6 bases). With 1 base removed from V and 6 bases from J, the gap between germline ends came to 10 bases. The germline V gene encodes CDR1 MNHNY and CDR2 SVGAGI (reference sequence). The CDR3 is made up of 14 amino acids. The chain's CDR3 is CASSYLRGGNEQFF. In DNA, the CDR3 is TGTGCCAGCAGTTACTTAAGGGGAGGCAATGAGCAGTTCTTC.

The V and J genes are TRBV19 and TRBJ2-1; 7 nucleotides line up with TRBD1. The CDR3 extends over 14 amino acids. CDR1 is LNHDA, CDR2 SQIVND, per germline (reference sequence). V was clipped by 7 bases and J by 6 bases; unmatched bases: 9. Here the CDR3 DNA reads TGTGCCAGTACCCAGGGGGATTTCTCCAATGAGCAGTTCTTC. Amino acid sequence: CASTQGDFSNEQFF. The full variable domain, in which reference TRBV19 and TRBJ2-1 provide the parts outside the CDR3, is DGGITQSPKYLFRKEGQNVTLSCEQNLNHDAMYWYRQDPGQGLRLIYYSQIVNDFQKGDIAEGYSVSREKKESFPLTVTSAQKNPTAFYLCASTQGDFSNEQFFGPGTRLTVL.

As for this clone: The sample carries other DNA sequences with the same CDR3. The chain has TRBV28 and TRBJ2-1; possible D gene TRBD2, 6 bases. V was trimmed by 6 bases and J by 6 bases, leaving 12 bases between them. CDR3 length: 13 amino acids. Germline V lookup: CDR1 MDHEN, CDR2 SYDVKM. CDR3 residues: CASREGPRNEQFF. The CDR3 nucleotides read TGTGCCAGCAGGGAGGGCCCTCGCAATGAGCAGTTCTTC.

V usage is TRBV4-3 and J usage is TRBJ1-2; the match to TRBD1 covers 9 bases. CDR3 length: 14 amino acids. Germline assignment: CDR1 LGHNA and CDR2 YSLEER. The ends lost 5 bases at V and 8 bases at J; junction bases unmatched: 9. CDR3 amino acids: CASSSRDRVYGYTF. The CDR3 DNA sequence: TGCGCCAGCAGCTCCCGGGACAGGGTTTACGGCTACACCTTC.

This clone was detected a few times. The chain employs TRBV10-2 and TRBJ2-7; D is ambiguous. From germline, CDR1 is WSHSY and CDR2 SAAADI. Trimming shortened V by 4 bases and J by 5 bases, and 6 bases separated the two germline ends. This CDR3 is 11 amino acids long. The CDR3 DNA sequence: TGCGCCAGCAGTGGAAGCCACGAGCAGTACTTC. This sequence encodes CASSGSHEQYF.

The chain is built from TRBV5-1 and TRBJ2-3; tentative D call: TRBD2 (6 bases). Trimming shortened V by 3 bases and J by 1 base, and 12 bases separated the two germline ends. Per the germline V gene, CDR1 is SGHRS and CDR2 is YFSETQ. The CDR3 runs 15 residues. In nucleotides, the CDR3 is TGCGCCAGCAGCTCAAAGTGGGAGGGCACAGATACGCAGTATTTT. Protein: CASSSKWEGTDTQYF.

The rearrangement uses TRBV5-4 and TRBJ2-4, with 11 bases aligning to TRBD2. With V trimmed by 4 bases and J by 1 base, 7 bases remained unmatched. The CDR3 is 17 amino acids. CDR1 is SGHNT and CDR2 is YYREEE in the germline V gene (reference sequence). The CDR3 loop is CASSQPGLADAKNIQYF. CDR3 nucleotide sequence: TGTGCCAGCAGCCAACCGGGACTAGCGGACGCCAAAAACATTCAGTACTTC.

The table lists this clone with many counts. The rearrangement joins TRBV5-8 to TRBJ2-7, with D perhaps TRBD1 (6 bases). Trimming took off 7 bases at V and 4 bases at J, with 15 bases between the two ends. Looked up from germline, CDR1 is SGHTS and CDR2 is YDEGEE. This CDR3 is built from 13 residues. Here the CDR3 reads CASGEDRSYEQYF. DNA for the CDR3: TGTGCCAGCGGTGAAGACAGGTCTTACGAGCAGTACTTC.

The rearrangement joins TRBV19 to TRBJ2-3; D gene unclear. V gave up 5 bases and J gave up 5 bases, with 11 bases separating them. Germline V gene sequence: CDR1 LNHDA, CDR2 SQIVND (reference sequence). The CDR3 is 13 residues long. CDR3 sequence reads: CASSASSLDTQYF. CDR3 DNA sequence: TGTGCCAGTAGTGCCTCCAGTTTAGATACGCAGTATTTT.

V is TRBV5-1 and J is TRBJ1-5, with no clear D. This CDR3 region has 15 residues. The V and J ends lost 0 bases and 6 bases respectively, with 13 bases between them. In germline, CDR1 is SGHRS, CDR2 YFSETQ. CDR3 nucleotides: TGCGCCAGCAGCTTGGATGGAGGGCCGGGTCAGCCCCAGCATTTT. The encoded protein is CASSLDGGPGQPQHF. Filled out from reference TRBV5-1 and TRBJ1-5, the complete variable domain reads KAGVTQTPRYLIKTRGQQVTLSCSPISGHRSVSWYQQTPGQGLQFLFEYFSETQRNKGNFPGRFSGRQFSNSRSEMNVSTLELGDSALYLCASSLDGGPGQPQHFGDGTRLSIL.

The chain uses TRBV5-1 and TRBJ2-2, with TRBD1 identical over 10 bases. Germline V gene data show CDR1 as SGHRS and CDR2 as YFSETQ. This CDR3 is built from 15 residues. Trimming at V came to 3 bases and at J to 4 bases, leaving 3 bases not matched to a gene. The CDR3 DNA sequence: TGCGCCAGCAGCTCAGGACAGGGGGGCACCGGGGAGCTGTTTTTT. Amino acid sequence: CASSSGQGGTGELFF.

In DNA form, the CDR3 reads TGTGCCAGCAGCCCCAGGTCGGGGGACCTATCGCAGCCCCAGCATTTT. Encoded protein: CASSPRSGDLSQPQHF. The genes are TRBV7-2 and TRBJ1-5, with D perhaps matching TRBD1 (5 bases). The CDR3 is 16 residues long. V lost 5 bases to trimming and J lost 7 bases, with 21 bases between them. The V gene's germline CDR1 is SGHTA and CDR2 FQGNSA.

The chain couples TRBV15 to TRBJ2-1; the match to TRBD2 covers 7 bases. The CDR3 totals 15 residues. After removal of 5 bases from V and 3 bases from J, the junction contained 7 bases not matched to a gene. CDR1 and CDR2 (germline): LNHNV, YYDKDF (reference sequence). CDR3 sequence: CATSGYGTNYNEQFF. The CDR3 DNA is TGTGCCACCAGCGGATACGGGACTAACTACAATGAGCAGTTCTTC.

J is TRBJ1-3 and V is TRBV14; 9 positions match TRBD1. Per germline, CDR1 SGHDN and CDR2 FVKESK. V trimming: 1 base; J trimming: 11 bases; junction bases outside the gene matches: 15. The CDR3 sequence is 17 residues long. CDR3: CASSQAGGTGIFLPIYF. DNA for the CDR3: TGTGCCAGCAGCCAAGCAGGCGGGACAGGGATTTTTTTACCCATATATTTT.

The CDR3 DNA reads TGTGCCAGCAGCTTTCCCCTGACTAGCGGGTACAATGAGCAGTTCTTC. This sequence encodes CASSFPLTSGYNEQFF. This rearrangement joins TRBV28 to TRBJ2-1; TRBD2 aligns across 10 bases. The CDR3 is 16 amino acids. The germline V gene encodes CDR1 MDHEN and CDR2 SYDVKM. Germline trimming cut 6 bases from V and 4 bases from J; bases unmatched to any gene: 9. The entire variable domain, with the rest obtained from reference TRBV28 and TRBJ2-1, is as follows: DVKVTQSSRYLVKRTGEKVFLECVQDMDHENMFWYRQDPGLGLRLIYFSYDVKMKEKGDIPEGYSVSREKKERFSLILESASTNQTSMYLCASSFPLTSGYNEQFFGPGTRLTVL.

This rearrangement joins TRBV5-6 to TRBJ1-1; TRBD1 is a possible D gene (5 bases). The germline V gene encodes CDR1 SGHDT and CDR2 YYEEEE. There are 16 residues in the CDR3. The V end was cut by 2 bases, the J end by 5 bases, with 19 bases between. The CDR3 reads CASSFWGVGARTEAFF. Here the CDR3 DNA reads TGTGCCAGCAGCTTCTGGGGGGTAGGGGCGAGGACTGAAGCTTTCTTT.

The genes are TRBV7-9 and TRBJ2-3, with 7 positions matching TRBD2. With 5 bases clipped from V and 0 bases from J, the junction kept 5 bases outside the gene matches. CDR1 SEHNR and CDR2 FQNEAQ come from the germline V gene (reference sequence). The CDR3 has 15 residues. In DNA form, the CDR3 reads TGTGCCAGCAGCCCGGGTAGCGGGAGCACAGATACGCAGTATTTT. It specifies CASSPGSGSTDTQYF. Complete variable domain (other parts from reference TRBV7-9 and TRBJ2-3): DTGVSQNPRHKITKRGQNVTFRCDPISEHNRLYWYRQTLGQGPEFLTYFQNEAQLEKSRLLSDRFSAERPKGSFSTLEIQRTEQGDSAMYLCASSPGSGSTDTQYFGPGTRLTVL.

This chain uses TRBV11-3 with TRBJ2-1, with TRBD2 matching 9 bases. Germline CDR1 and CDR2: SGHNT and YENEEA. Losses at the gene ends were 0 bases for V and 4 bases for J; bases not matched to a gene: 10. This CDR3 region has 18 residues. DNA for the CDR3: TGTGCCAGCAGCTTAGATGGCGGGGGGGCTAGCGGGTACAATGAGCAGTTCTTC. It specifies CASSLDGGGASGYNEQFF.

This rearrangement joins TRBV10-2 to TRBJ2-7; 7 bases agree with TRBD2. There are 15 residues in the CDR3. Germline V gene data show CDR1 as WSHSY and CDR2 as SAAADI. V was clipped by 3 bases and J by 3 bases; unmatched bases: 8. The CDR3 nucleotides read TGCGCCAGCAGTGAAGGGCCTCCGGGGGGCTACGAGCAGTACTTC. Encoded protein: CASSEGPPGGYEQYF.

The V and J genes are TRBV18 and TRBJ2-7; 9 bases line up with TRBD1. This CDR3 has 18 residues. V dropped 2 bases and J dropped 4; count of bases not matched to a gene: 15. The germline V gene has CDR1 KGHSH and CDR2 LQKENI. The CDR3 region has the DNA TGTGCCAGCTCACCATTGATGCCCCCGGGACAGGGACCATACGAGCAGTACTTC. This encodes CASSPLMPPGQGPYEQYF.

The chain has TRBV28 and TRBJ1-2; D possibly corresponds to TRBD1 (5 bases). The CDR3 extends over 15 amino acids. The germline V gene encodes CDR1 MDHEN and CDR2 SYDVKM. Trimming shortened V by 4 bases and J by 7 bases, and 19 bases separated the two germline ends. CDR3: CASSYGSLSGGGYTF. The CDR3 region has the DNA TGTGCCAGCAGTTATGGGTCCTTGTCCGGGGGTGGCTACACCTTC.